This T cell receptor (beta chain) comes out of a study of post-analysis software for immune sequencing data. The CDR3 covers 16 residues. With V trimmed by 1 base and J by 1 base, 6 bases remained unmatched. Germline CDR1 SGHTA, CDR2 FQGNSA. Regarding the study as a whole: F-measure co-clustering was strong for batch-matched samples. Higher frequency in patients than in controls was seen for five TRBV segments, with TRBV5-6, TRBV5-1 and TRBV20-1 among them.

Note on this clonotype: The antigen remains undetermined.

Included in the TCR beta cDNA libraries were unique molecular identifiers. cDNA molecules numbering roughly 0.5 million came from approximately 0.91 to 9.4 million T cells. TCRdb called the PCR reads again in MiXCR, with one record for every CDR3 protein. The sample records approximately 660,000 distinct CDR3 sequences, around 60% being singletons. Sequencing was performed on blood. This chain uses TRBV7-2 with TRBJ2-5; TRBD2 agrees at 7 bases. This receptor was obtained from a girl aged 2 to 9 with multiple sclerosis. The CDR3 DNA reads TGTGCCAGCAGCTTAGGGGTGGGGGGGTCCCAAGAGACCCAGTACTTC. Protein product: CASSLGVGGSQETQYF.